This T cell receptor beta chain was recovered during a study of vaccination and CD4 T cells after COVID-19. General study findings and limits: For SARS-CoV-2-reactive clonotypes, the median went from approximately 21 to 38, a nonsignificant increase. Post-infection sampling omitted early timepoints and covered relatively few convalescent patients.

This clonotype was picked up a small number of times. Its antigen is unknown. This sample's time point: late sampling 161 to 241 days after vaccination in a few convalescent patients. The treatment denotes: roughly ten-day PBMC culture with coronavirus spike peptide pools or control peptides (ViraFEST assay). With peptide pools, ViraFEST first expanded antigen-specific T cells and afterwards sequenced their TCRs. V gave up 5 bases and J gave up 2 bases; unmatched junction bases: 9. Looked up from germline, CDR1 is SGHTA and CDR2 is FQGNSA. The CDR3 is 16 residues long. Cultured CD4+ T cell DNA was sequenced using the Oncomine TCR Beta short-read assay. The authors extracted genomic DNA from cultured CD4+ T cells. TCRdb analysed the PCR reads with MiXCR anew, one entry per CDR3 protein. The repertoire consists of nearly 25,000 distinct CDR3 sequences, with more than 25% occurring once and the leading ten covering 3% to 3.5%.

The starting material was CD4+ T cells from blood, cultured in vitro, obtained about 7 months after SARS-CoV-2 vaccination. The origin of this receptor is a human donor who had recovered from COVID-19. The chain is built from TRBV7-2 and TRBJ2-7; 10 bases align to TRBD1. CDR3 region: CASSVWDRGFPYEQYF. The CDR3, as DNA: TGTGCCAGCAGCGTATGGGACAGGGGATTTCCCTACGAGCAGTACTTC.